In its sample, the clone carrying this T cell receptor beta chain was seen a few times. What it binds is unknown. Clones were sequenced by immunoSEQ multiplex PCR, and TCRdb holds only the in-frame ones, with some missing. The data show roughly 71,000 clones, over 70% seen once. The data belong to a study of vaccination effects on CD4 cells after COVID-19. In the study overall: The post-vaccine samples were taken, at the median, 72 days after the second dose.

Antigen-specific CD4+ T cells were expanded (with viral peptide pools) by the ViraFEST assay ahead of sequencing. Scientists isolated CD4+ T cells after a roughly 10-day culture period ended. Of the BNT162b2 and mRNA-1273 vaccines, participants received two doses of one or the other. Previously uninfected by SARS-CoV-2, the vaccine recipients also showed negative nucleocapsid antibodies. The authors exchanged half the medium for IL-2 medium on days 3 and 7. This sequence originates from a human donor who received a COVID-19 vaccine. Material: CD4+ T cells from PBMCs cultured with HCoV-229E spike peptides, obtained after COVID-19 vaccination.

The CDR3 nucleotides read TGTGCCAGCAGCCCCGACGGTCAGCAGCCCCAGCATTTT. It yields the protein CASSPDGQQPQHF. The chain employs TRBV7-9 and TRBJ1-5; D is unclear. CDR3 length: 13 amino acids. CDR1 and CDR2 from the germline V gene are SEHNR and FQNEAQ (reference sequence). Trimming shortened V by 5 bases and J by 7 bases, and 12 bases separated the two germline ends.